This entry lists 17 T cell receptor beta chains sequenced from one sample in a study of cytomegalovirus exposure and HLA in healthy donors. TCRdb's copy holds only in-frame clones and misses some; the assay was immunoSEQ multiplex PCR. This sample has around 95,000 clones, with about 85% found just once. The sequencing input was PBMCs. These receptors came from a man aged 18 to 30 in good health and CMV-seropositive.

The CDR3 bases are TGTGCCATCACCCCCGACAGGGATGGCTACACCTTC. This sequence encodes CAITPDRDGYTF. This rearrangement joins TRBV10-3 to TRBJ1-2; 7 positions match TRBD1. The J segment lost 6 bases and the V segment lost 7 bases, leaving 5 bases of the junction unmatched. Germline assignment: CDR1 ENHRY and CDR2 SYGVKD. The CDR3 runs to 12 residues.

The chain links TRBV28 to TRBJ2-6; 15 positions match TRBD2. Germline trimming cut 2 bases from V and 4 bases from J; bases unmatched to any gene: 6. CDR1 MDHEN and CDR2 SYDVKM come from the germline V gene. The CDR3 runs to 19 residues. DNA of the CDR3: TGTGCCAGCAGTTTAAGCGGACTAGCGGGAGGGTGGGGGGCCAACGTCCTGACTTTC. Protein product: CASSLSGLAGGWGANVLTF.

The V gene is TRBV5-4, the J gene TRBJ2-7; D might be TRBD2 (6 bases). Deletions cut 3 bases from V and 3 bases from J, with 13 bases between. This CDR3 comprises 14 residues. Germline CDR1 and CDR2: SGHNT and YYREEE (reference sequence). The CDR3 DNA reads as TGTGCCAGCAGCTCTGAGGCGGGGAACTACGAGCAGTACTTC. Translated, it gives CASSSEAGNYEQYF.

This clone has only a few counts. The rearrangement uses TRBV27 and TRBJ1-2, with 8 bases identical to TRBD1. This CDR3 is 11 amino acids long. CDR1 MNHEY and CDR2 SMNVEV come from the germline V gene (reference sequence). Unmatched junction bases numbered 6, after V lost 10 bases and J lost 8 bases. In DNA form, the CDR3 reads TGTGCCACCTGGACAGGGACCGGCTACACCTTC. This gives the protein CATWTGTGYTF.

The sample holds one count of this clone. The chain carries TRBV6-5 and TRBJ2-7; possible D gene TRBD1, 7 bases. Germline V gives CDR1 MNHEY, CDR2 SVGAGI. Trimming left V 0 bases short and J 2 bases short, with 11 bases between. The CDR3 runs to 15 residues. DNA of the CDR3: TGTGCCAGCAGTTACTCTCGGAGGGGGCCCTACGAGCAGTACTTC. Translated: CASSYSRRGPYEQYF.

The V and J genes are TRBV2 and TRBJ1-4; 9 nucleotides match TRBD1. The CDR3 length is 14 residues. V gave up 10 bases and J gave up 5 bases; unmatched junction bases: 8. Per germline, CDR1 SNHLY and CDR2 FYNNEI. The CDR3 nucleotides are TGTGCCACAACCCCGGGACAGGGCAATGAAAAACTGTTTTTT. Translated, it gives CATTPGQGNEKLFF.

The chain combines TRBV28 with TRBJ1-1; TRBD1 is a possible D gene (5 bases). The germline gives CDR1 MDHEN, CDR2 SYDVKM. The CDR3 sequence is 15 residues long. V shed 4 bases and J shed 3 bases, with 15 bases lying between them. CDR3: CASSSFGAVYTEAFF. For the CDR3, the DNA is TGTGCCAGCAGTTCCTTTGGGGCGGTCTACACTGAAGCTTTCTTT.

The gene calls are TRBV11-2 and TRBJ1-3; weak D call: TRBD1 (6 bases). This CDR3 has 12 residues. V was clipped by 11 bases and J by 3 bases, with 11 bases between them. In germline, CDR1 is SGHAT, CDR2 FQNNGV. The CDR3 loop is CASDSGGNTIYF. CDR3 nucleotide sequence: TGTGCCTCGGACAGCGGTGGAAACACCATATATTTT.

With regard to this clone: Germline and junction disagree at one end, which may indicate a read error. The chain is built from TRBV7-9 and TRBJ2-3, with TRBD2 matching 10 bases. Germline values: CDR1 SEHNR, CDR2 FQNEAQ (reference sequence). The length of the CDR3 is 15 residues. The CDR3 is CASSLAGALTDTQYF. The CDR3 region has the DNA TGTGCCAGCAGCCTAGCGGGAGCCCTCACAGATACGCAGTATTTT.

The rearrangement uses TRBV23-1 and TRBJ2-2; perhaps TRBD1 as D (5 bases). TRBV23-1 is marked as an open reading frame, function uncertain. The germline V and J ends were trimmed by 4 bases and 6 bases, with 18 bases remaining between them. The CDR3 contains 16 residues. CDR3 region: CASSPPRGIGSGELFF. In DNA form, the CDR3 reads TGCGCCAGCAGTCCACCAAGGGGTATAGGGTCCGGGGAGCTGTTTTTT.

The chain links TRBV15 to TRBJ2-5; a weak D match, TRBD1 (5 bases). The CDR3 runs 15 residues. Germline V gene lookup returns CDR1 LNHNV and CDR2 YYDKDF (reference sequence). With 0 bases removed from V and 0 bases from J, the gap between germline ends came to 8 bases. The CDR3 DNA is TGTGCCACCAGCAGAGAGCAGGGTAACCAAGAGACCCAGTACTTC. This gives the protein CATSREQGNQETQYF.

This sequence joins TRBV28 and TRBJ2-3; TRBD2 agrees at 9 bases. The germline CDR1 and CDR2 sequences are MDHEN and SYDVKM. Germline trimming cut 6 bases from V and 2 bases from J; bases unmatched to any gene: 15. The CDR3 contains 18 residues. The CDR3 loop reads CASRNLGTSRRSTDTQYF. The CDR3 nucleotides read TGTGCCAGCAGAAACCTCGGGACTAGCCGAAGGTCCACAGATACGCAGTATTTT.

This clone was observed a handful of times. The rearrangement links TRBV7-9 to TRBJ1-5; 9 bases line up with TRBD1. With 5 bases clipped from V and 4 bases from J, the junction kept 6 bases outside the gene matches. This CDR3 is built from 15 residues. Germline V gene lookup returns CDR1 SEHNR and CDR2 FQNEAQ (reference sequence). The DNA of the CDR3 is TGTGCCAGCAGCCTGGGAGGACAGGGGAATCAGCCCCAGCATTTT. Its protein product is CASSLGGQGNQPQHF. Together with reference TRBV7-9 and TRBJ1-5, the CDR3 gives the full variable domain: DTGVSQNPRHKITKRGQNVTFRCDPISEHNRLYWYRQTLGQGPEFLTYFQNEAQLEKSRLLSDRFSAERPKGSFSTLEIQRTEQGDSAMYLCASSLGGQGNQPQHFGDGTRLSIL.

V usage is TRBV9 and J usage is TRBJ2-1; the D gene is possibly TRBD2 (6 bases). The CDR3 spans 15 residues. V lost 0 bases, J lost 6 bases, and 13 bases lay in between. Germline values: CDR1 SGDLS, CDR2 YYNGEE. The CDR3 is CASSVGLTSSNEQFF. CDR3 bases: TGTGCCAGCAGCGTAGGGCTGACTAGTTCCAATGAGCAGTTCTTC.

DNA of the CDR3: TGTGCCAGCAGTCCCACAGGGGGCGAAGAAAAACTGTTTTTT. It specifies CASSPTGGEEKLFF. The V call is TRBV27, the J call TRBJ1-4, with TRBD1 matching over 9 bases. Germline V gene sequence: CDR1 MNHEY, CDR2 SMNVEV (reference sequence). J lost 8 bases, V lost 5 bases, and 6 bases had no gene match. This CDR3 has 14 residues.

The chain employs TRBV7-2 and TRBJ2-1, with D possibly TRBD1 on 6 matching bases. This CDR3 is 15 amino acids long. V lost 1 base to trimming and J lost 9 bases, with 16 bases between them. Per the germline V gene, CDR1 is SGHTA and CDR2 is FQGNSA. The CDR3 spells CASSLGPHQGTEQFF. The CDR3 DNA reads TGTGCCAGCAGCTTAGGCCCTCATCAGGGGACTGAGCAGTTCTTC. The full variable domain, its missing parts supplied by reference TRBV7-2 and TRBJ2-1, is GAGVSQSPSNKVTEKGKDVELRCDPISGHTALYWYRQSLGQGLEFLIYFQGNSAPDKSGLPSDRFSAERTGGSVSTLTIQRTQQEDSAVYLCASSLGPHQGTEQFFGPGTRLTVL.

The CDR3 region has the DNA TGCGCCAGCAGAGGGACCCGGGAGGACACTGAAGCTTTCTTT. The encoded protein is CASRGTREDTEAFF. J is TRBJ1-1 and V is TRBV5-1, with D possibly TRBD1 on 5 matching bases. This CDR3 is built from 14 residues. Trimming cost V 5 bases and J 3 bases, with 14 bases left between them. Germline V lookup: CDR1 SGHRS, CDR2 YFSETQ.